Listed here are 4 T cell receptor beta chains from one sample, sequenced in a study of cytotoxic CD8 clonotypes in ibrutinib-treated CLL. The assay was immunoSEQ multiplex PCR, and TCRdb's table has in-frame clones only and misses some. This sample has 14,000 or so clones, with less than 55% found just once. Here the sequenced sample was PBMCs, taken at an approximately 26-month disease-progression time point, from a patient treated with ibrutinib. These receptors were taken from a human donor with chronic lymphocytic leukemia.

The chain joins TRBV27 to TRBJ2-6, with 8 nucleotides matching TRBD1. The CDR3 loop spans 17 amino acids. V shed 5 bases and J 2 bases; nucleotides not matched to a gene: 8. CDR1 MNHEY and CDR2 SMNVEV come from the germline V gene (reference sequence). CDR3 protein: CASSPGQGEPGANVLTF. As DNA, the CDR3 is TGTGCCAGCAGTCCCGGACAGGGTGAACCTGGGGCCAACGTCCTGACTTTC.

The table lists this clone with a few counts. V gene TRBV5-4 combines with J gene TRBJ2-3; D is tentatively TRBD1 or TRBD2 (6 bases each). V shed 10 bases and J shed 9 bases, with 30 bases lying between them. Looked up from germline, CDR1 is SGHNT and CDR2 is YYREEE (reference sequence). The CDR3 has 16 amino acids. CDR3 nucleotides: TGTGCCGGAGCCCCCGGTACGGGGGCGGGGCTTGGGACGCAGTATTTT. The encoded protein is CAGAPGTGAGLGTQYF. Using reference TRBV5-4 and TRBJ2-3 for the parts outside the CDR3, the full variable domain is ETGVTQSPTHLIKTRGQQVTLRCSSQSGHNTVSWYQQALGQGPQFIFQYYREEENGRGNFPPRFSGLQFPNYSSELNVNALELDDSALYLCAGAPGTGAGLGTQYFGPGTRLTVL.

The rearrangement links TRBV11-2 to TRBJ2-3; 8 bases map to TRBD2. Looked up from germline, CDR1 is SGHAT and CDR2 is FQNNGV. This CDR3 has 15 amino acids. With 2 bases clipped from V and 2 bases from J, the junction kept 3 bases outside the gene matches. CDR3 coding DNA: TGTGCCAGCAGCTTAACGGGGGGGTTCACAGATACGCAGTATTTT. This codes for CASSLTGGFTDTQYF.

This clone was recorded only once. This chain uses TRBV11-2 with TRBJ2-1, with 8 bases lining up with TRBD2. CDR3 length: 17 residues. The V gene's germline CDR1 is SGHAT and CDR2 FQNNGV. V was clipped by 0 bases and J by 4 bases; unmatched bases: 8. The CDR3 nucleotides read TGTGCCAGCAGCTTAGATTCGCCGCGGGGGGCGTACAATGAGCAGTTCTTC. Its protein is CASSLDSPRGAYNEQFF.